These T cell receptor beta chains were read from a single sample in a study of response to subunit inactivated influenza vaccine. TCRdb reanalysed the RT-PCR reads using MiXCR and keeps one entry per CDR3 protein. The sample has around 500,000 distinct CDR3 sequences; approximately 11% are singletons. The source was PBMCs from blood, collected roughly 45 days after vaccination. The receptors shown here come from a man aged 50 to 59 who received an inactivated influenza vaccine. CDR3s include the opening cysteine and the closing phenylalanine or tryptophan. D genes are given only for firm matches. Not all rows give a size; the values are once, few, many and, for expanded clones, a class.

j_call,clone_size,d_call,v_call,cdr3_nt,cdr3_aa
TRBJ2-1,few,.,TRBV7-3,TGTGCCAGCAGCTTACCGGGGGCGACCTACAATGAGCAGTTCTTC,CASSLPGATYNEQFF
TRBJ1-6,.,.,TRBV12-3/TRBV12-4,TGTGCCAGCAGTGGACGGCAGCATTCACCCCTCCACTTT,CASSGRQHSPLHF
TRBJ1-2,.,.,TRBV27,TGTGCCAGCAGTTCCCAGAGAGGTTTTAACTATGGCTACACCTTC,CASSSQRGFNYGYTF
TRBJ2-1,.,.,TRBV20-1,TGCAGTGCTAGAGAGGTGGGGGGCTACTACAATGAGCAGTTCTTC,CSAREVGGYYNEQFF
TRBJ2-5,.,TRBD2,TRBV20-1,TGCAGTGCTAGACTAGCGGGGAACCAAGAGACCCAGTACTTC,CSARLAGNQETQYF
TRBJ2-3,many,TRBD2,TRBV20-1,TGCAGTGTGAGCGGGGCCGGGGATACGCAGTATTTT,CSVSGAGDTQYF
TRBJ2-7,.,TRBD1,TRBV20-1,TGCAGTGCTAGGATGGGACAGGGTTACGAGCAGTACTTC,CSARMGQGYEQYF
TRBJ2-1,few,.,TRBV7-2,TGTGCCAGCAGCTTAGGAAGGGGAGGTAGCGTTAACAATGAGCAGTTCTTC,CASSLGRGGSVNNEQFF
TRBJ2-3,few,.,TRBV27,TGTGCCAGCAGTTCCCGCGGAGGAAGGGATACGCAGTATTTT,CASSSRGGRDTQYF
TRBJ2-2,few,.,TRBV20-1,TGCAGTGCTACTCAGGGGTCCACCGGGGAGCTGTTTTTT,CSATQGSTGELFF
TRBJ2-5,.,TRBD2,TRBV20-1,TGCAGTGCGGGCCCGGGAGGACTCCAAGAGACCCAGTACTTC,CSAGPGGLQETQYF
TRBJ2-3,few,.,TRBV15,TGTGCCACCAGCAGAGTGGGCCAGTTCACAGATACGCAGTATTTT,CATSRVGQFTDTQYF
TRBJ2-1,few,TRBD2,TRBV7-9,TGTGCCAGCAACTCGGGAGGCGGGACCTCGTACAATGAGCAGTTCTTC,CASNSGGGTSYNEQFF
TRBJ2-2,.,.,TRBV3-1,TGTGCCAGCAGCCCGGACAGTCTGAACACCGGGGAGCTGTTTTTT,CASSPDSLNTGELFF
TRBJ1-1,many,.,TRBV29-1,TGCAGCGTTGGGCCAGGGGATTTTGGCACTGAAGCTTTCTTT,CSVGPGDFGTEAFF
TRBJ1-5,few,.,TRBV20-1,TGCAGTGCTAGGGCAGGGTCACTCCTAAGCAATCAGCCCCAGCATTTT,CSARAGSLLSNQPQHF
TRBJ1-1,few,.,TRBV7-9,TGTGCCAGCAGCTTTCCGGGACCCTCCTTT,CASSFPGPSF
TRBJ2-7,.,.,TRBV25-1,TGTGCCAGCAGTGAGGGACAAAGGAGCTCCTACGAGCAGTACTTC,CASSEGQRSSYEQYF
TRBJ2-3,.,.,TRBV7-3,TGTGCCACCAAACAGGGAGGAGGTACAGATACGCAGTATTTT,CATKQGGGTDTQYF
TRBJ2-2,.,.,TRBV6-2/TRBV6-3,TGTGCCAGCTCCACCGCGGGGAGGGGGAGCACCGGGGAGCTGTTTTTT,CASSTAGRGSTGELFF
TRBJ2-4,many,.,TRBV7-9,TGTGCCAGCAGCTCGCGGACAGACATAACGGGAAACATTCAGTACTTC,CASSSRTDITGNIQYF
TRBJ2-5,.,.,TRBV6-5,TGTGCCAGCAGTTACGGGGCCTTCACGTACCAAGAGACCCAGTACTTC,CASSYGAFTYQETQYF
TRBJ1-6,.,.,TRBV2,TGTGCCAGCACGGGTGAAATAAGAAATAATTCACCCCTCCACTTT,CASTGEIRNNSPLHF
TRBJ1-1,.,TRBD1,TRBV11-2,TGTGCCAGCAGCTCGGACAGGGTGAACACTGAAGCTTTCTTT,CASSSDRVNTEAFF
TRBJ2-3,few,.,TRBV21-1,TGTGCCAGCAGCAAAGCCCCCACGGGTACGGGAGGGAGGGGAACAGATACGCAGTATTTT,CASSKAPTGTGGRGTDTQYF
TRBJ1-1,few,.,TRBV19,TGTGCCAGTAGTATTGGGACCCCGAGGAAAGCTTTCTTT,CASSIGTPRKAFF
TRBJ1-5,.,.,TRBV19,TGTGCCAGTAGTATATCACGGCGGGGAGGCAATCAGCCCCAGCATTTT,CASSISRRGGNQPQHF
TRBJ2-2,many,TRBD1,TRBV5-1,TGCGCCAGCAGCTTCAGGGGGACGAACACCGGGGAGCTGTTTTTT,CASSFRGTNTGELFF
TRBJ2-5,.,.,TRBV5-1,TGCGCCAGCAGCTTGGGTGCCAGCAGAGGGGAGACCCAGTACTTC,CASSLGASRGETQYF
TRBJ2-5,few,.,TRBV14,TGTGCCAGCAGCCAGAGGACGGATACCCAAGAGACCCAGTACTTC,CASSQRTDTQETQYF
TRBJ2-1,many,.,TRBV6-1,TGTGCCAGCTTGGTCGGGAACTCCTACAATGAGCAGTTCTTC,CASLVGNSYNEQFF
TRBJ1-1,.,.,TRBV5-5,TGTGCCAGCAATCAGGGAAGGACTGAAGCTTTCTTT,CASNQGRTEAFF
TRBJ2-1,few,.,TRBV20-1,TGCAGTGCCGTAGGACAGCTGCGTAATGAGCAGTTCTTC,CSAVGQLRNEQFF
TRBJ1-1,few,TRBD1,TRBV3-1,TGTGCCAGCAGCTTAAAAGGGACAGGGGAGCAAGCTTTCTTT,CASSLKGTGEQAFF
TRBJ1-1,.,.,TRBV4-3,TGCGCCAGCAGCCAAGTGAGGGGCAAAGGGACTGAAGCTTTCTTT,CASSQVRGKGTEAFF
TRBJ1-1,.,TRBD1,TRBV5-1,TGCGCCAGCAGCTTGGCCCCAGGGGGGGATGCTTTCTTT,CASSLAPGGDAFF
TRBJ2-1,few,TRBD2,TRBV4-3,TGCGCCAGCAGCCAAGATGGTACTAGCGGGGGCTACAATGAGCAGTTCTTC,CASSQDGTSGGYNEQFF
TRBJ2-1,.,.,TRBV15,TGTGCCACCAGCGAGGACCCCGGGGGCCATGAGCAGTTCTTC,CATSEDPGGHEQFF
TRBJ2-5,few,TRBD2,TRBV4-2,TGTGCCAGCAGCCAAGATACCGGGACTAGCATTTTTGAGACCCAGTACTTC,CASSQDTGTSIFETQYF
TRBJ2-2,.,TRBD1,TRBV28,TGTGCCAGCAGTTTGTGGGGACAGGGGAAGACCGGGGAGCTGTTTTTT,CASSLWGQGKTGELFF
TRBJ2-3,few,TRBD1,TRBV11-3,TGTGCCAGCAGCTTAGCGGGACAGGGTGAAGATACGCAGTATTTT,CASSLAGQGEDTQYF
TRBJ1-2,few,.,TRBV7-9,TGTGCCAGCAGCACCATAGGACGGAGAAATGGCTACACCTTC,CASSTIGRRNGYTF
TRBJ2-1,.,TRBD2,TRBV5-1,TGCGCCAGCAGCGAACCTAGCGGGTCCTACAATGAGCAGTTCTTC,CASSEPSGSYNEQFF
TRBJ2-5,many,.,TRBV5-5,TGTGCCAGCAGCTGGCAAGGGAATCAAGAGACCCAGTACTTC,CASSWQGNQETQYF
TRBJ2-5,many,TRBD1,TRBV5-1,TGCGCCAGCAGCTTACAGGGGGGAGAGACCCAGTACTTC,CASSLQGGETQYF
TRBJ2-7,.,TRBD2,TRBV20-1,TGCAGTGCTAGACCTAGCGGGTCAAAATACGAGCAGTACTTC,CSARPSGSKYEQYF
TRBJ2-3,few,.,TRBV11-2,TGTGCCAGCATCCCTATGCGGCAGAGAAGCACAGATACGCAGTATTTT,CASIPMRQRSTDTQYF
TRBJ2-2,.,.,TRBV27,TGTGCCAGCAGTTTATCCCCCGGGAGAGGCACCGGGGAGCTGTTTTTT,CASSLSPGRGTGELFF
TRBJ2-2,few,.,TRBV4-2,TGTGCCAGCAGCCAAGTTGCGGGAACTACCGGGGAGCTGTTTTTT,CASSQVAGTTGELFF
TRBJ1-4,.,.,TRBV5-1,TGCGCCAGCAGCTTGGTTGGAGAGAGAAAGTTTTTT,CASSLVGERKFF
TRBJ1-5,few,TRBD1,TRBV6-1,TGTGCCAGCACCACGGGACAGGGGCGGCAGCCCCAGCATTTT,CASTTGQGRQPQHF
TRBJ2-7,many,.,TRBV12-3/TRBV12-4,TGTGCCAGCGCAAGAAGGGGATCTGGCGAGCAGTACTTC,CASARRGSGEQYF
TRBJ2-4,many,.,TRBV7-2,TGTGCCAGCAGCTTAGAACCGACATGGGCTAGAAACATTCAGTACTTC,CASSLEPTWARNIQYF
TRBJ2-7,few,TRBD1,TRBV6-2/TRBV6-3,TGTGCCAGCAGTTACTCCGTGACAGGGGTGACCTACGAGCAGTACTTC,CASSYSVTGVTYEQYF
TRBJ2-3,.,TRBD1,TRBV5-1,TGCGCCAGCAGCTCGGACGGACAGGGTGCAGATACGCAGTATTTT,CASSSDGQGADTQYF
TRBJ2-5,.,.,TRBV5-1,TGCGCCAGCAGCTTGGCGAGAAACCAAGAGACCCAGTACTTC,CASSLARNQETQYF
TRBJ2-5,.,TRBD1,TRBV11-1,TGTGCCAGCAGCCATTACTCCGACAGGGAAGGGTTCTCTCAGCAAGAGACCCAGTACTTC,CASSHYSDREGFSQQETQYF
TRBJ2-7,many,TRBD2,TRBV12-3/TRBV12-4,TGTGCCAGCAGCCGCGGGGGATACGAGCAGTACTTC,CASSRGGYEQYF